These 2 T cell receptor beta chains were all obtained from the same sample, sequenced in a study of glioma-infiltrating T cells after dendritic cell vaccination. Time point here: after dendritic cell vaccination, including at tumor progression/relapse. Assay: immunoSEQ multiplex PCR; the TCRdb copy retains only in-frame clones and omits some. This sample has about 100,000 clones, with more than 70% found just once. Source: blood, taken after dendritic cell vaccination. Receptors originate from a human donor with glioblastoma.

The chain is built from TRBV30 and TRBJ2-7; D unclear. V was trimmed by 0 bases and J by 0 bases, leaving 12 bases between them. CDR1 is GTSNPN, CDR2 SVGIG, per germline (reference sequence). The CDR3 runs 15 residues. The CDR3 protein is CAWSVHGPSSYEQYF. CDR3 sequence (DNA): TGTGCCTGGAGTGTACATGGGCCGAGCTCCTACGAGCAGTACTTC.

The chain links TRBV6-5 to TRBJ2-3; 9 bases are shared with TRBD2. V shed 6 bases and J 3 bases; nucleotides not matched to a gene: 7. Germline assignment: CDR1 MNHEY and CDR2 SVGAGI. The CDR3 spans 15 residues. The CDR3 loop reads CASSRAGGPTDTQYF. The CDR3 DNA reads TGTGCCAGCAGCCGAGCGGGGGGTCCGACAGATACGCAGTATTTT.